The entry below gives a single T cell receptor (beta chain) sequence along with its context. The sample holds one count of this clone. Its antigen specificity is not known. Base qualities are not at hand, and no much larger clone is one base apart. The sample's time point label, in plain terms: baseline before first vaccination. Samples from vaccinated people were obtained from the UK trials COV001 and COV002, which included a single-blind randomized controlled phase 2/3 trial of AZD1222 (ChAdOx1 nCoV-19) in healthy adults. Trial participant PBMC samples were collected at day 0 and day 28 after the second dose for TCRbeta chain sequencing. The data derive from a study of T cell responses to AZD1222 COVID-19 vaccine (dated by TCRdb to about 2021). In terms of the full investigation: AZD1222 recipients whose second dose came at about 4 weeks and those whose second dose came at about 12 weeks were combined into one group, since spike-specific TCR depth and breadth did not differ between the two schedules. Enrollment into the trials was organized by age into subgroups of 18-55, 56-69 and 70-plus years, and those subgroups contained approximately 160, 26 and 62 TCR-sequenced participants, respectively. A total of 230 to 250 trial participants underwent TCR sequencing, of whom 200 to 220 received two doses of AZD1222 and about 25 received two doses of the MenACWY control vaccine.

From the cysteine through the phenylalanine, the CDR3 covers 16 amino acids. Only the CDR3 part of the read is kept: 48 bases, read in frame from the first base. CDR1 and CDR2, per the germline V gene, are SGHTA and FQGTGA. Ends trimmed: V by 0 bases, J by 8 bases; bases unmatched to a gene: 9. The full study reports these points: Participants were mostly white British and included more females than males, and it was suggested by the authors that clonal diversity may have been underestimated. Epitopes outside the regions mutated in the B.1.351 and B.1.1.7 variants were reportedly recognized by nearly half of the unique spike-specific TCRs. Conclusions about previously exposed vaccinees were limited because only six AZD1222 recipients were SARS-CoV-2 seropositive at baseline. The 56-69-year group was small, and its depth increase did not reach significance, likely because of low power. Because no samples from the day 14 peak response were available, repertoires could be characterized only after the peak T cell response. The vaccine-associated CD4 TCRs covered the entire spike protein, and the dominant responses fell in regions 160-218 and 743-854. A significant rise in spike-specific TCR breadth and depth was observed after two AZD1222 doses relative to day 0 and relative to MenACWY recipients.

The CDR3 regions of human TCRbeta chains were analyzed by immunosequencing. The authors' pipeline ran thus. Repertoire TCRs were checked for matches against a reference library of SARS-CoV-2-specific TCRs that had been generated using the MIRA antigen-specificity platform. Breadth was defined as the fraction of unique TCRs that were SARS-CoV-2-associated. Depth was defined as the fraction of total T cells that were SARS-CoV-2-associated. Using the MIRA data, each spike-specific TCR was assigned both to the spike region to which the TCR was reactive and to a CD4 or CD8 class. Log10-transformed breadth and depth values were compared by one-way ANOVA with Sidak's multiple comparisons tests. TCRdb holds this immuneACCESS table with in-frame rearrangements only. Some clones are missing; in checked studies, unresolved V genes explain under half, and the rest has no known cause. From that table come the V and J calls and clone size; the DNA was used to work out D and trimming. Recorded for this sample are fewer than 120,000 clones; 80% to 95% of them occurred a single time. The top ten clones comprise 7.8% of the sample.

This specimen consisted of peripheral blood, obtained on day 0 of AZD1222 vaccination. Recombination joined TRBV7-3 with TRBJ2-1; 8 central bases correspond to TRBD2. The TCR originated in an adult in good health. In nucleotides, the sequence is TGTGCCAGCAGCTTAACAGTAGCGGGGCCCCGGGATGAGCAGTTCTTC. Translated, this gives CASSLTVAGPRDEQFF.